A selection of T cell receptor beta chains follows, all from one sample in a study of blood T cell repertoires in COVID-19. The repertoire was sequenced with immunoSEQ multiplex PCR; TCRdb's copy has only in-frame clones and lacks some. The table shows a few hundred thousand clones, with approximately 90% occurring only once. Sequencing used peripheral blood. The receptor source for this set is a woman aged 50 to 60 with COVID-19, enrolled during active disease. Each CDR3 is given with its conserved first and last residue. The D gene is left open where the match is weak. Clone sizes are given selectively: once, few, many, or a class where the clone is expanded.

V,size,D,J,CDR3,DNA
TRBV7-3,once,-,TRBJ2-1,CASSLSGASSYNEQFF,TGTGCCAGCAGCTTAAGCGGGGCCAGCTCCTACAATGAGCAGTTCTTC
TRBV7-9,once,-,TRBJ2-7,CASSQRDTTQDEQYF,TGTGCCAGCAGCCAAAGGGACACAACCCAGGACGAGCAGTACTTC
TRBV6-5,-,-,TRBJ2-3,CASSKLARTDTQYF,TGTGCCAGCAGTAAACTAGCCCGCACAGATACGCAGTATTTT
TRBV27,-,TRBD2,TRBJ2-7,CASSRGTSGSYEQYF,TGTGCCAGCAGTAGGGGGACTAGCGGCTCCTACGAGCAGTACTTC
TRBV2,-,-,TRBJ1-4,CASSVRVTEKLFF,TGTGCCAGCAGTGTCAGGGTAACCGAAAAACTGTTTTTT
TRBV7-9,-,-,TRBJ1-5,CASEGGKIPFQPQHF,TGTGCCAGTGAGGGAGGCAAGATCCCGTTTCAGCCCCAGCATTTT
TRBV6-1,-,TRBD2,TRBJ2-2,CASSEVTSGRFTGELFF,TGTGCCAGCAGTGAGGTCACGAGCGGGAGGTTTACCGGGGAGCTGTTTTTT
TRBV19,-,TRBD2,TRBJ2-5,CASSRSGTQETQYF,TGTGCCAGTAGTCGTAGCGGGACCCAAGAGACCCAGTACTTC
TRBV2,-,-,TRBJ1-2,CASRGTIINYGYTF,TGTGCCAGCAGGGGGACAATAATTAACTATGGCTACACCTTC
TRBV9,-,-,TRBJ1-6,CASSATDNSPLHF,TGTGCCAGCAGCGCGACAGACAATTCACCCCTCCACTTT
TRBV6-1,-,TRBD1,TRBJ2-7,CASSEPGQGYEQYF,TGTGCCAGCAGTGAACCAGGACAGGGCTACGAGCAGTACTTC
TRBV2,-,-,TRBJ1-6,CASKHYNSPLHF,TGTGCCAGCAAGCATTATAATTCACCCCTCCACTTT
TRBV19,-,TRBD1,TRBJ1-1,CASGQGFNTEAFF,TGTGCCAGCGGACAGGGTTTCAACACTGAAGCTTTCTTT
TRBV29-1,-,-,TRBJ2-3,CSGTEGTDTQYF,TGCAGCGGGACAGAAGGAACAGATACGCAGTATTTT
TRBV6-2/TRBV6-3,-,-,TRBJ1-5,CASSYSQGQGNQPQHF,TGTGCCAGCAGTTATTCTCAAGGGCAGGGGAATCAGCCCCAGCATTTT
TRBV4-3,-,-,TRBJ2-3,CASSLPGSARRVTQYF,TGCGCCAGCAGCCTTCCGGGAAGCGCGCGTCGGGTTACGCAGTATTTT
TRBV29-1,-,TRBD1,TRBJ1-4,CSVGQGDEKLFF,TGCAGCGTTGGACAGGGCGATGAAAAACTGTTTTTT
TRBV11-2,-,TRBD1,TRBJ1-5,CASSLDWDRPQPQHF,TGTGCCAGCAGCTTAGACTGGGACAGGCCTCAGCCCCAGCATTTT
TRBV19,-,-,TRBJ1-1,CASSPGIFMNTEAFF,TGTGCCAGTAGTCCCGGGATATTTATGAACACTGAAGCTTTCTTT
TRBV5-8,-,-,TRBJ1-1,CASSLDRAERTEAFF,TGTGCCAGCAGCTTGGACAGGGCCGAAAGGACTGAAGCTTTCTTT
TRBV11-2,-,-,TRBJ2-1,CASSLARGPLRRDNEQFF,TGTGCCAGCAGCTTAGCCAGGGGACCCCTGAGACGGGACAATGAGCAGTTCTTC
TRBV27,-,-,TRBJ2-7,CASSFPSARGRNEQYF,TGTGCCAGCAGTTTCCCCAGCGCCAGGGGAAGGAACGAGCAGTACTTC
TRBV14,once,TRBD1,TRBJ1-1,CASSRQGYTEAFF,TGTGCCAGCAGCCGACAGGGGTACACTGAAGCTTTCTTT
TRBV11-3,-,TRBD2,TRBJ2-2,CASTPKREDKIINTGELFF,TGTGCCAGCACCCCCAAGCGGGAGGACAAAATAATAAACACCGGGGAGCTGTTTTTT
TRBV7-9,-,-,TRBJ1-3,CASSLSLERNTIYF,TGTGCCAGCAGCTTATCTCTGGAGAGAAACACCATATATTTT
TRBV5-1,-,-,TRBJ2-7,CASSQKGPGLSYEQYF,TGCGCCAGCAGTCAGAAGGGCCCGGGACTGTCCTACGAGCAGTACTTC
TRBV7-7,once,TRBD1,TRBJ1-2,CASSPVSPGQGWGYTF,TGTGCCAGCAGCCCCGTCTCCCCGGGACAGGGATGGGGCTACACCTTC
TRBV6-6,-,-,TRBJ2-5,CASSQKKIAQYF,TGTGCCAGCAGCCAGAAAAAAATTGCCCAGTACTTC
TRBV5-1,-,TRBD1,TRBJ2-1,CASSGDSYYNEQFF,TGCGCCAGCAGCGGGGACAGCTACTACAATGAGCAGTTCTTC